The clone carrying this T cell receptor beta chain has at least ten counts. Its antigen is not known. After removal of 3 bases from V and 6 bases from J, the junction contained 4 bases not matched to a gene. Germline V CDR1 and CDR2: SGHNT, YYREEE (reference sequence). The length of the CDR3 is 14 residues. Each CDR3 protein is one row after TCRdb ran MiXCR on the RACE reads. The sample includes 95,000 to 150,000 distinct CDR3 sequences, 12% to 15% of them seen just once. This sample is part of a study of human T cells and chemical hapten exposure. Study overall: Mostly female, the patients presented with alopecia areata, totalis or universalis. Study-level findings and limits: The count of PT1 expanded TCRs correlated positively with patch test score. With DPC sensitization, TCRs exceeding 1 in 1000 frequency showed no change.

As to time point: patch test 1, 2 weeks after DPC sensitization. Treatment defined: therapeutic diphenylcyclopropenone sensitization with weekly scalp DPC. Total RNA came from unfractionated whole blood. The sequence derives from a man aged 18 to 30 with alopecia areata. Some clones in this sample may be carry-over from other donors' samples. This specimen consisted of whole blood, obtained in connection with sensitization to the hapten diphenylcyclopropenone (DPC). The genes are TRBV5-4 and TRBJ2-2; 8 positions agree with TRBD1. The CDR3 region has the DNA TGTGCCAGCAGCTCGAACAGGGGGTCCGGGGAGCTGTTTTTT. This codes for CASSSNRGSGELFF.